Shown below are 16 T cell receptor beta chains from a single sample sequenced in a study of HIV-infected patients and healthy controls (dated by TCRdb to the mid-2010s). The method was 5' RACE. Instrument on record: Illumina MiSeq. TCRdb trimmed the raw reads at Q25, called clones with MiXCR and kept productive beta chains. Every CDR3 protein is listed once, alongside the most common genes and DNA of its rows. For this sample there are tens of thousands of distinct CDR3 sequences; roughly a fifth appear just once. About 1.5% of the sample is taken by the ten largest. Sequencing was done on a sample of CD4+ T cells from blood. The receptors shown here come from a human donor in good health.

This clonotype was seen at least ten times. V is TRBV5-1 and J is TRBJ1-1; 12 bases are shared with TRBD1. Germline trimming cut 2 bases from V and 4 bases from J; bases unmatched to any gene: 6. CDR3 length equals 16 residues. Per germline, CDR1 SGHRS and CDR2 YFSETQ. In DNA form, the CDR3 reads TGCGCCAGCAGCTTAAGGGACAGGGGGCTTGGCACTGAAGCTTTCTTT. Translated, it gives CASSLRDRGLGTEAFF.

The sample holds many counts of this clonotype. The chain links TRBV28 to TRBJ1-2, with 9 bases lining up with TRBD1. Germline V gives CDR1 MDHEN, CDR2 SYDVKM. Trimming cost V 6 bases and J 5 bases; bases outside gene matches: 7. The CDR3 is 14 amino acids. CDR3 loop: CASSLTGTGYGYTF. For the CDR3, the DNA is TGTGCCAGCAGCCTTACCGGGACAGGGTATGGCTACACCTTC.

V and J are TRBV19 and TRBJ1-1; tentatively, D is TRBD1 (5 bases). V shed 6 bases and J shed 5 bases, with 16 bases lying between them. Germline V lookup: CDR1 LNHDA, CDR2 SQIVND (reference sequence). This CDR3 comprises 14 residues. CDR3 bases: TGTGCCAGTAGAAAGACAGACCGGAGGACTGAAGCTTTCTTT. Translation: CASRKTDRRTEAFF. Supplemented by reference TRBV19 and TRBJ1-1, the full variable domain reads DGGITQSPKYLFRKEGQNVTLSCEQNLNHDAMYWYRQDPGQGLRLIYYSQIVNDFQKGDIAEGYSVSREKKESFPLTVTSAQKNPTAFYLCASRKTDRRTEAFFGQGTRLTVV.

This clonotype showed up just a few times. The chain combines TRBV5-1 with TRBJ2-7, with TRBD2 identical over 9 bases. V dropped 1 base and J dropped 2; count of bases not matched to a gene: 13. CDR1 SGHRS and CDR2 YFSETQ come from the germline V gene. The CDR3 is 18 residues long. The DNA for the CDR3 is TGCGCCAGCAGCTTGCGACCCCCGAGACTAGCGGAAACCTACGAGCAGTACTTC. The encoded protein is CASSLRPPRLAETYEQYF.

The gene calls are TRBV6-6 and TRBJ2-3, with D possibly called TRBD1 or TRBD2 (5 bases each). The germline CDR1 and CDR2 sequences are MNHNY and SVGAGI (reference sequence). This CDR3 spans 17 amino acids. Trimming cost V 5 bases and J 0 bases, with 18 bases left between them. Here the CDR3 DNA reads TGTGCCAGCAGTATGAGGGACGTTCGATCTAGCACAGATACGCAGTATTTT. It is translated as CASSMRDVRSSTDTQYF.

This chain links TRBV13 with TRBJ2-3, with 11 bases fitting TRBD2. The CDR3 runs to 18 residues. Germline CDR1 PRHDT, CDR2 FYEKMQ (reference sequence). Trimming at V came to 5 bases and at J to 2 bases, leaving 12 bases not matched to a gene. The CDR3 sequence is CASSKPTPGLADTDTQYF. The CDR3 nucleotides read TGTGCCAGCAGCAAGCCAACGCCGGGACTAGCGGACACAGATACGCAGTATTTT.

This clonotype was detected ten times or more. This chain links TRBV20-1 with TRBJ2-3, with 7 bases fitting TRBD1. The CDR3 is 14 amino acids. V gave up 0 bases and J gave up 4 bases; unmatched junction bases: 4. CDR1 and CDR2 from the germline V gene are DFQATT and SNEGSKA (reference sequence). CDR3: CSARDSQGADTQYF. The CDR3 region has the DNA TGCAGTGCTAGAGATTCCCAGGGGGCAGATACGCAGTATTTT.

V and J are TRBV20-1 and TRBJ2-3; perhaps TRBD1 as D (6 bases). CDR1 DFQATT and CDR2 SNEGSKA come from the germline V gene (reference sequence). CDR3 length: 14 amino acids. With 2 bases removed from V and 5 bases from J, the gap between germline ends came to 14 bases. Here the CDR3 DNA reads TGCAGTGCTAGAAGGACAGAGATAGGAGATACGCAGTATTTT. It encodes CSARRTEIGDTQYF.

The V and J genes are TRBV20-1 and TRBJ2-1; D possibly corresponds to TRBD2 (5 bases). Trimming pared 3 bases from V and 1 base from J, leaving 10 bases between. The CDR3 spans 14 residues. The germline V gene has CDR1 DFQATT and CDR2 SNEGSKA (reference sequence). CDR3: CSARGASSYNEQFF. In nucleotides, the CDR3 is TGCAGTGCTAGGGGAGCGTCGTCCTACAATGAGCAGTTCTTC.

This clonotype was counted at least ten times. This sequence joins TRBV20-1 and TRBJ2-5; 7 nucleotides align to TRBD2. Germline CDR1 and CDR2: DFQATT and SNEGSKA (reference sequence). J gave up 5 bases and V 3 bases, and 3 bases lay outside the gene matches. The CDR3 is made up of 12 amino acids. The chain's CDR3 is CSARGGKETQYF. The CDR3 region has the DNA TGCAGTGCTAGGGGAGGGAAGGAGACCCAGTACTTC.

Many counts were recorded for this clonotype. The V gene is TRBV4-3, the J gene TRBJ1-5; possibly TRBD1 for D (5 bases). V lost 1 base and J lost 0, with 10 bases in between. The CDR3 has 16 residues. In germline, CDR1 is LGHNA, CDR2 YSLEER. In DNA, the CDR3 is TGCGCCAGCAGCCAAGGTAGACAGTATAGCAATCAGCCCCAGCATTTT. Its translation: CASSQGRQYSNQPQHF.

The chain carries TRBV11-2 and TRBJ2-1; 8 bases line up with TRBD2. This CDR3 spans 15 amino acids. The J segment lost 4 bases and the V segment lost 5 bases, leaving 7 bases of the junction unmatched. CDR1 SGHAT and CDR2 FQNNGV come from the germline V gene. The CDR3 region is CASSKTSGAYNEQFF. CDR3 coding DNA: TGTGCCAGCAGCAAAACTAGCGGTGCTTACAATGAGCAGTTCTTC. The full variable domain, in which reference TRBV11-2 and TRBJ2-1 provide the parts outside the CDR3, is EAGVAQSPRYKIIEKRQSVAFWCNPISGHATLYWYQQILGQGPKLLIQFQNNGVVDDSQLPKDRFSAERLKGVDSTLKIQPAKLEDSAVYLCASSKTSGAYNEQFFGPGTRLTVL.

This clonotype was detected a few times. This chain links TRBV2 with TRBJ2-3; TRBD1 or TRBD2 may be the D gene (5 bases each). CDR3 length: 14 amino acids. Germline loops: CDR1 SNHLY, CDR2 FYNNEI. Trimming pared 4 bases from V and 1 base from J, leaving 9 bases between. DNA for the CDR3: TGTGCCAGCAGTGCGGGGCTTGGCACAGATACGCAGTATTTT. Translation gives CASSAGLGTDTQYF.

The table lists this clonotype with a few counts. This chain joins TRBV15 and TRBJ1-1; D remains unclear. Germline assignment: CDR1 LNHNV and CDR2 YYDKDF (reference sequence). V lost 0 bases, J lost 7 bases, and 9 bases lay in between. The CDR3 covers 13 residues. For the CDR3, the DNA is TGTGCCACCAGCAGAGATACCCAGCGTGAAGCTTTCTTT. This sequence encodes CATSRDTQREAFF.

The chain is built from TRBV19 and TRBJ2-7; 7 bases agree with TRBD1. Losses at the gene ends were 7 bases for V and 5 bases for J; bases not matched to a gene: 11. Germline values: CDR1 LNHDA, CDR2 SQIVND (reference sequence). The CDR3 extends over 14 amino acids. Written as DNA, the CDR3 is TGTGCCAGTACCCCCGGGACAGTCGGTGACGAGCAGTACTTC. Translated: CASTPGTVGDEQYF.

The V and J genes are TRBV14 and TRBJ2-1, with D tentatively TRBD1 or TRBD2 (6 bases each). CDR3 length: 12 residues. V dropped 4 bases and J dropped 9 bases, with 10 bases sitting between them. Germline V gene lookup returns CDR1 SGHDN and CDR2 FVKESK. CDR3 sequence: CASSRGATEQFF. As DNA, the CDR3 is TGTGCCAGCAGCCGGGGGGCAACTGAGCAGTTCTTC. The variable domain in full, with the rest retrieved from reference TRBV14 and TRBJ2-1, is EAGVTQFPSHSVIEKGQTVTLRCDPISGHDNLYWYRRVMGKEIKFLLHFVKESKQDESGMPNNRFLAERTGGTYSTLKVQPAELEDSGVYFCASSRGATEQFFGPGTRLTVL.